One and the same sample provided the 20 T cell receptor beta chains below, sequenced in a study of shared clonotypes between healthy human individuals. Clones were read by immunoSEQ multiplex PCR, and TCRdb kept only the in-frame ones, dropping some. The sample yields tens of thousands of clones, under 65% seen once. Sequencing input: memory CD8+ T cells sorted from blood. Subset: CD45RO+ cells pooled with CCR7-negative TemRA cells. The receptor source for this set is a man aged 25-40 years in good health.

This clone showed up just once. This rearrangement joins TRBV5-4 to TRBJ2-4, with D uncertain. The CDR3 sequence is 15 residues long. Per germline, CDR1 SGHNT and CDR2 YYREEE (reference sequence). Deletions cut 4 bases from V and 5 bases from J, with 16 bases between. CDR3 sequence (DNA): TGTGCCAGCAGCCGAGACAACGCAGATCAAAACATTCAGTACTTC. This sequence encodes CASSRDNADQNIQYF.

The chain uses TRBV27 and TRBJ2-1; D is perhaps TRBD2 (7 bases). There are 16 residues in the CDR3. V lost 7 bases and J 9 bases, leaving 25 bases between the germline ends. The germline V gene has CDR1 MNHEY and CDR2 SMNVEV (reference sequence). CDR3 sequence (DNA): TGTGCCAGCACCCAATCCGCGGGGGAAAGGGGGAGTGAGCAGTTCTTC. Residues: CASTQSAGERGSEQFF.

CDR3 protein: CASSSGSFSTDTQYF. The CDR3, as DNA: TGTGCCAGCAGCTCCGGAAGTTTTAGCACAGATACGCAGTATTTT. The chain employs TRBV7-3 and TRBJ2-3; D not certain. The germline V gene has CDR1 SGHTA and CDR2 FQGTGA. V was pared by 4 bases and J by 0 bases, with 11 bases between. CDR3 size: 15 residues.

This clone was counted at least ten times. The V and J genes are TRBV6-4 and TRBJ2-1, with 10 bases lining up with TRBD2. Germline CDR1 is MRHNA and CDR2 is SNTAGT. Trimming cost V 5 bases and J 5 bases; bases outside gene matches: 6. This CDR3 contains 15 residues. DNA for the CDR3: TGTGCCAGCAGTCCTAGCGGGAGCCTTCACAATGAGCAGTTCTTC. This translates into CASSPSGSLHNEQFF.

The V and J genes are TRBV7-9 and TRBJ2-3; TRBD1 aligns across 10 bases. There are 17 residues in the CDR3. With 4 bases clipped from V and 4 bases from J, the junction kept 11 bases outside the gene matches. Germline V gives CDR1 SEHNR, CDR2 FQNEAQ (reference sequence). The CDR3: CASSSLPGQGKSDTQYF. CDR3 sequence (DNA): TGTGCCAGCAGCTCCCTACCGGGACAGGGGAAATCAGATACGCAGTATTTT.

The chain employs TRBV28 and TRBJ1-1; no clear D gene. Per germline, CDR1 MDHEN and CDR2 SYDVKM. This CDR3 is 17 amino acids long. The ends were cut back, 3 bases at V and 6 bases at J, with 23 bases in the middle. The CDR3 DNA is TGTGCCAGCAGTTTCCTTTACCGGGCCTCCAGTGGGGCTGAAGCTTTCTTT. As protein: CASSFLYRASSGAEAFF.

CDR3 protein: CASSEGLASYNEQFF. As DNA, the CDR3 is TGTGCCAGCAGCGAGGGACTAGCTTCCTACAATGAGCAGTTCTTC. The chain uses TRBV6-5 and TRBJ2-1; 9 nucleotides align to TRBD2. Germline CDR1 is MNHEY and CDR2 is SVGAGI. Trimming cost V 6 bases and J 1 base; bases outside gene matches: 4. This CDR3 is built from 15 residues.

This clone was counted at least ten times. The genes are TRBV6-6 and TRBJ2-2, with D hard to call. The CDR3 is 13 amino acids. The germline CDR1 and CDR2 sequences are MNHNY and SVGAGI (reference sequence). V lost 2 bases to trimming and J lost 3 bases, with 4 bases between them. This CDR3 reads CASSYRDTGELFF. DNA for the CDR3: TGTGCCAGCAGTTACAGGGACACCGGGGAGCTGTTTTTT.

This clone was seen many times. The chain has TRBV2 and TRBJ2-3; 7 bases agree with TRBD2. The CDR3 is 13 amino acids. V was pared by 10 bases and J by 4 bases, with 8 bases of the junction left unmatched. From germline, CDR1 is SNHLY and CDR2 FYNNEI. Here the CDR3 reads CAITSGDPDTQYF. DNA for the CDR3: TGTGCCATCACCAGCGGGGACCCAGATACGCAGTATTTT.

The J gene is TRBJ2-2, the V gene TRBV6-1; no clear D. The V and J ends lost 0 bases and 6 bases respectively, with 11 bases between them. CDR1 is MNHNS and CDR2 is SASEGT in the germline V gene. The length of the CDR3 is 15 residues. The CDR3 region has the DNA TGTGCCAGCAGTGAAGCGCTTGGGAAATCCGGGGAGCTGTTTTTT. It encodes CASSEALGKSGELFF.

The rearrangement links TRBV29-1 to TRBJ1-1; D is ambiguous. The CDR3 has 13 amino acids. The V and J ends lost 5 bases and 7 bases respectively, with 17 bases between them. Germline V CDR1 and CDR2: SQVTM, ANQGSEA. The CDR3 region is CSVLLGSALEAFF. Here the CDR3 DNA reads TGCAGCGTTTTGTTAGGATCGGCACTTGAAGCTTTCTTT.

The chain is built from TRBV7-9 and TRBJ2-2; D unclear. The germline V and J ends were trimmed by 3 bases and 2 bases, with 7 bases remaining between them. The CDR3 extends over 14 amino acids. CDR1 is SEHNR and CDR2 is FQNEAQ in the germline V gene (reference sequence). The CDR3 nucleotides read TGTGCCAGCAGCTTGGCCGATAACACCGGGGAGCTGTTTTTT. Translation: CASSLADNTGELFF.

The chain is built from TRBV27 and TRBJ1-1, with D unclear. V was shortened by 4 bases and J by 0 bases, with 12 bases between the two germline ends. Germline CDR1 reads MNHEY; CDR2 reads SMNVEV (reference sequence). This CDR3 has 15 residues. CDR3 DNA sequence: TGTGCCAGCAGTTCCTACAGCTTGCTGAACACTGAAGCTTTCTTT. Its translation is CASSSYSLLNTEAFF.

The sample holds many counts of this clone. The rearrangement links TRBV7-6 to TRBJ2-2; no definite D call. The V gene lost 5 bases and the J gene lost 4 bases, with 17 bases spanning the gap. Germline CDR1 is SGHVS and CDR2 is FNYEAQ. This CDR3 contains 16 residues. In nucleotides, the CDR3 is TGTGCCAGCAGCGAAGAGGCCGTCAGCCGCACCGGGGAGCTGTTTTTT. Encoded protein: CASSEEAVSRTGELFF.

This clone was detected many times. This same CDR3 is encoded by further DNA sequences in the sample. V and J are TRBV6-6 and TRBJ2-7; 8 nucleotides line up with TRBD2. Germline lookup yields CDR1 MNHNY and CDR2 SVGAGI (reference sequence). The CDR3 sequence is 16 residues long. V shed 0 bases, J shed 0 bases, and the junction held 4 bases outside the gene matches. The CDR3 loop is CASSYSGGTSSYEQYF. The CDR3 region has the DNA TGTGCCAGCAGTTACTCGGGGGGGACTAGCTCCTACGAGCAGTACTTC.

This clone was found a few times. In DNA, the CDR3 is TGTGCCAGCTGTGAAGGGAGCTCTAACACTGAAGCTTTCTTT. Amino acids: CASCEGSSNTEAFF. This chain uses TRBV27 with TRBJ1-1; D remains ambiguous. Germline V gives CDR1 MNHEY, CDR2 SMNVEV (reference sequence). This CDR3 is built from 14 residues. The germline V and J ends were trimmed by 8 bases and 2 bases, with 15 bases remaining between them.

This clone was counted between two and nine times. The DNA of the CDR3 is TGTGCCAGTAGAACACAGGGCCTTGGCACTGAAGCTTTCTTT. It translates to CASRTQGLGTEAFF. The rearrangement joins TRBV19 to TRBJ1-1; D may be TRBD1 (6 bases). CDR1 and CDR2 (germline): LNHDA, SQIVND (reference sequence). The V end lost 6 bases, the J end lost 4 bases, and 15 bases lay between the germline ends. This CDR3 is built from 14 residues. The full variable domain, in which reference TRBV19 and TRBJ1-1 provide the parts outside the CDR3, is DGGITQSPKYLFRKEGQNVTLSCEQNLNHDAMYWYRQDPGQGLRLIYYSQIVNDFQKGDIAEGYSVSREKKESFPLTVTSAQKNPTAFYLCASRTQGLGTEAFFGQGTRLTVV.

The chain employs TRBV7-5 and TRBJ2-1; TRBD2, the table's D call, lacks a check against the DNA. TRBV7-5 is listed as a pseudogene. CDR3 size: 18 residues. The chain's CDR3 is CASSLSALAGWSYNEQFF. The CDR3 DNA is TGTGCCAGCAGCTTATCCGCTCTGGCGGGATGGTCGTACAATGAGCAGTTCTTC.

This clone appeared once. Germline is not matched at one junction end, which may reflect a read error. This sequence joins TRBV7-7 and TRBJ2-1, with no clear D. CDR1 SSHAT and CDR2 FNYEAQ come from the germline V gene (reference sequence). The CDR3 extends over 14 amino acids. CDR3 residues: CASSPHPAGSEQFF. The CDR3 DNA reads TGTGCTAGCAGTCCCCACCCAGCAGGCTCGGAGCAGTTCTTC.

DNA for the CDR3: TGTGCCAGCCCCGGACAGGGACTTAACACTGAAGCTTTCTTT. Amino acid sequence: CASPGQGLNTEAFF. The gene calls are TRBV5-6 and TRBJ1-1; TRBD1 matches 8 bases. The CDR3 loop spans 14 amino acids. Germline trimming cut 7 bases from V and 2 bases from J; bases unmatched to any gene: 7. Germline V gives CDR1 SGHDT, CDR2 YYEEEE.